A selection of T cell receptor beta chains follows, all from one sample in a study of blood T cell repertoires in COVID-19. Data came from immunoSEQ multiplex PCR; TCRdb stores just in-frame clones and leaves some out. The sample shows about 320,000 clones, roughly 85% of them seen only once. Sequenced sample: peripheral blood. The receptors stem from a human donor in a cohort sampled during active COVID-19. Both conserved end residues are part of each CDR3. The D gene is left open where the match is weak. Size is omitted from some rows. Given values are once, few, many or a class for expanded clones.

d_gene,v_gene,abundance,j_gene,CDR3aa,CDR3nt
-,TRBV5-1,many,TRBJ1-3,CASSREPGNTIYF,TGCGCCAGCAGCCGGGAGCCCGGAAACACCATATATTTT
-,TRBV5-1,once,TRBJ1-4,CASSLGVTTNEKLFF,TGCGCCAGCAGCTTGGGAGTGACTACTAATGAAAAACTGTTTTTT
-,TRBV5-5,-,TRBJ2-7,CASSLAETDLFYEQYF,TGTGCCAGCAGCTTGGCAGAGACAGACCTTTTCTACGAGCAGTACTTC
TRBD2,TRBV19,-,TRBJ2-1,CASSPGLAGGETYNEQFF,TGTGCCAGTAGTCCGGGACTAGCGGGGGGGGAAACCTACAATGAGCAGTTCTTC
-,TRBV24-1,-,TRBJ2-3,CATSDFNPNRGTDTQYF,TGTGCCACCAGTGATTTCAACCCCAACAGAGGCACAGATACGCAGTATTTT
TRBD1,TRBV2,-,TRBJ2-7,CASSENLPDRTYEQYF,TGTGCTAGCAGTGAAAATTTACCGGACAGGACCTACGAGCAGTACTTC
TRBD1,TRBV19,-,TRBJ1-2,CASSNLRGRGYGYTF,TGTGCCAGTAGTAATCTCAGGGGGCGAGGATATGGCTACACCTTC
TRBD1,TRBV9,-,TRBJ2-5,CASSLGTAQETQYF,TGTGCCAGCAGCCTTGGGACAGCTCAAGAGACCCAGTACTTC
TRBD1,TRBV28,-,TRBJ1-2,CASISFSGTGDYGYTF,TGTGCCAGCATTTCATTTTCCGGGACAGGGGATTATGGCTACACCTTC
-,TRBV5-4,-,TRBJ1-2,CASSLVGGNYGYTF,TGTGCCAGCAGCTTGGTGGGCGGGAACTATGGCTACACCTTC
TRBD2,TRBV2,once,TRBJ2-7,CASSVTSGGSYEQYF,TGTGCCAGCAGTGTAACTAGCGGGGGATCCTACGAGCAGTACTTC
-,TRBV29-1,few,TRBJ1-5,CSLGGSGQPQHF,TGCAGCTTGGGGGGGAGCGGTCAGCCCCAGCATTTT
-,TRBV7-3,few,TRBJ2-1,CASSLRGKEQFF,TGTGCCAGCAGCCTCAGGGGAAAGGAGCAGTTCTTC
-,TRBV7-6,-,TRBJ1-1,CASSSSTEAFF,TGTGCCAGCAGCTCGTCGACTGAAGCTTTCTTT
TRBD1,TRBV6-5,-,TRBJ1-3,CASSYGTGGNTIYF,TGTGCCAGCAGTTACGGGACAGGGGGAAACACCATATATTTT
TRBD1,TRBV5-1,-,TRBJ2-7,CASSFSPGQGAYEQYF,TGCGCCAGCAGCTTTTCGCCGGGACAGGGGGCCTACGAGCAGTACTTC
-,TRBV5-6,-,TRBJ1-5,CASSKLGQSNQPQHF,TGTGCCAGCAGTAAGCTAGGACAGTCAAATCAGCCCCAGCATTTT
TRBD2,TRBV24-1,-,TRBJ2-3,CATRLWDYKSTDTQYF,TGTGCCACCAGGTTGTGGGACTATAAGAGCACAGATACGCAGTATTTT
-,TRBV19,-,TRBJ1-5,CASSMVSGGDQPQHF,TGTGCCAGTAGTATGGTCTCGGGGGGCGATCAGCCCCAGCATTTT
TRBD2,TRBV18,-,TRBJ2-7,CASSPTTSGFNYEQYF,TGTGCCAGCTCACCGACGACTAGCGGATTCAACTACGAGCAGTACTTC
-,TRBV3-1/TRBV3-2,-,TRBJ2-6,CASSQRETGANVLTF,TGTGCCAGCAGCCAACGAGAAACTGGGGCCAACGTCCTGACTTTC
TRBD1,TRBV7-6,-,TRBJ2-7,CASSLGTTGIEQYF,TGTGCCAGCAGCTTAGGAACGACAGGGATCGAGCAGTACTTC
-,TRBV14,-,TRBJ2-2,CASSHSGFTGELFF,TGTGCCAGCAGCCACTCAGGGTTCACCGGGGAGCTGTTTTTT
TRBD2,TRBV10-3,-,TRBJ2-1,CAISESAASGVYNEQFF,TGTGCCATCAGTGAGTCAGCGGCTAGCGGGGTTTACAATGAGCAGTTCTTC
TRBD1,TRBV5-1,-,TRBJ1-1,CASNPTPTGVGAEAFF,TGCGCCAGCAACCCGACCCCGACAGGGGTAGGGGCTGAAGCTTTCTTT
-,TRBV30,-,TRBJ2-7,CAWSATDSYEQYF,TGTGCCTGGAGTGCCACTGACTCCTACGAGCAGTACTTC
-,TRBV9,-,TRBJ1-1,CASSPPLMGLNTEAFF,TGTGCCAGCAGCCCGCCACTGATGGGGCTGAACACTGAAGCTTTCTTT
-,TRBV12-3/TRBV12-4,-,TRBJ2-7,CASSAIRGSEQYF,TGTGCCAGCAGCGCCATCAGGGGTAGCGAGCAGTACTTC
TRBD2,TRBV11-3,-,TRBJ2-3,CASSQGGSTDTQYF,TGTGCCAGCAGTCAGGGAGGGAGCACAGATACGCAGTATTTT
TRBD1,TRBV27,-,TRBJ1-6,CASSLRDRGYSPLHF,TGTGCCAGCAGTTTACGGGACAGGGGTTACTCACCCCTCCACTTT
TRBD1,TRBV30,-,TRBJ1-5,CAWGRGRDSNQPQHF,TGTGCCTGGGGAAGGGGGCGAGATTCTAATCAGCCCCAGCATTTT
TRBD1,TRBV24-1,-,TRBJ1-1,CAPTPHTGGLYWANTEAFF,TGTGCCCCCACCCCACACACAGGGGGCCTATATTGGGCGAACACTGAAGCTTTCTTT
-,TRBV19,-,TRBJ2-6,CASSITGTPSGANVLTF,TGTGCCAGTAGTATAACCGGGACACCTTCTGGGGCCAACGTCCTGACTTTC
TRBD1,TRBV5-4,-,TRBJ1-3,CASSKGADRSAGNTIYF,TGTGCCAGCAGTAAGGGGGCAGACAGGTCTGCTGGAAACACCATATATTTT
TRBD1,TRBV4-1,-,TRBJ2-7,CASSQGSVGQGRFYYEQYF,TGCGCCAGCAGCCAAGGGTCGGTCGGACAGGGCAGATTTTACTACGAGCAGTACTTC
TRBD1,TRBV27,-,TRBJ1-1,CASSLSPRTGVKIEAFF,TGTGCCAGCAGTTTATCACCCCGGACAGGGGTAAAGATTGAAGCTTTCTTT
-,TRBV25-1,-,TRBJ2-2,CASSGIRSANTGELFF,TGTGCCAGCAGCGGCATTAGGAGCGCGAACACCGGGGAGCTGTTTTTT
TRBD1,TRBV6-6,-,TRBJ1-4,CASSTRGQGIRKLFF,TGTGCCAGCAGCACTAGGGGACAGGGGATTAGAAAACTGTTTTTT
TRBD2,TRBV6-1,-,TRBJ2-3,CASSDWGGSDTQYF,TGTGCCAGCAGTGATTGGGGGGGGTCAGATACGCAGTATTTT
TRBD1,TRBV3-1/TRBV3-2,once,TRBJ2-5,CASSVGTGIWETQYF,TGTGCCAGCAGCGTAGGGACAGGGATTTGGGAGACCCAGTACTTC
-,TRBV12-3/TRBV12-4,-,TRBJ1-3,CASSYGSGNTIYF,TGTGCCAGCAGTTACGGCTCTGGAAACACCATATATTTT
TRBD2,TRBV11-3,-,TRBJ2-2,CASSPAGTTTGELFF,TGTGCCAGCAGCCCAGCGGGGACGACCACCGGGGAGCTGTTTTTT
TRBD1,TRBV10-3,-,TRBJ1-1,CAIKEGEITGTGFNTEAFF,TGTGCCATCAAAGAAGGTGAGATAACCGGGACAGGGTTTAACACTGAAGCTTTCTTT
TRBD1,TRBV5-1,-,TRBJ2-1,CASSLSSYGQGYEQFF,TGCGCCAGCAGCTTGAGTTCTTATGGACAGGGCTATGAGCAGTTCTTC
-,TRBV19,-,TRBJ1-2,CASTTGHLLTNYGYTF,TGTGCCAGTACCACGGGACACCTTCTTACTAACTATGGCTACACCTTC